The subject of this entry is one T cell receptor (beta chain). Its antigen is not identified. The data stem from a study of CD8+ T cells in alopecia areata. General study findings and limits: It was less clear whether patients shared TCRs than it was in mice, possibly because of HLA.

Extracted RNA was reverse transcribed into cDNA, the sequencing template. This table comes from immunoSEQ multiplex PCR, and its TCRdb copy is limited to in-frame clones, with some not included. This repertoire shows roughly 140,000 clones, roughly 58% found once; its top ten account for 36%. The ends were cut back, 4 bases at V and 1 base at J, with 7 bases in the middle. CDR3 length equals 13 residues. Germline V gene lookup returns CDR1 SGHAT and CDR2 FQNNGV. This sequence originates from a human donor in good health. The sample consisted of CD8+ T cells sorted from blood. The chain uses TRBV11-2 and TRBJ1-1; D possibly corresponds to TRBD1 (5 bases). The DNA of the CDR3 is TGTGCCAGCAGCTCTACAGGGAACACTGAAGCTTTCTTT. It encodes CASSSTGNTEAFF.